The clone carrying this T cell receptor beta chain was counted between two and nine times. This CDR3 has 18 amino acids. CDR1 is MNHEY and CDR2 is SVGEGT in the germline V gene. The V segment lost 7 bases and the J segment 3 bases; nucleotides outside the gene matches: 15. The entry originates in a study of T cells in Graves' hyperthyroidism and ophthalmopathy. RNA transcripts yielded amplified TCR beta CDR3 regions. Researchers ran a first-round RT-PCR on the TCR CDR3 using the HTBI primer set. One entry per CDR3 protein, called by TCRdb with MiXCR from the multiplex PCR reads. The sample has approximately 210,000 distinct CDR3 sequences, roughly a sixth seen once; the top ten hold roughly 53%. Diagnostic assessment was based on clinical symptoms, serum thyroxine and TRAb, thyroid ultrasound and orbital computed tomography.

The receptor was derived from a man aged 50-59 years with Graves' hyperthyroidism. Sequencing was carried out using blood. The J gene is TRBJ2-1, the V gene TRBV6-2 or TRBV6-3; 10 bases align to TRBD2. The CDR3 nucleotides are TGTGCCAGCACCCACGCCCGACTAGCGGGCCCTTACTACAATGAGCAGTTCTTC. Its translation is CASTHARLAGPYYNEQFF.